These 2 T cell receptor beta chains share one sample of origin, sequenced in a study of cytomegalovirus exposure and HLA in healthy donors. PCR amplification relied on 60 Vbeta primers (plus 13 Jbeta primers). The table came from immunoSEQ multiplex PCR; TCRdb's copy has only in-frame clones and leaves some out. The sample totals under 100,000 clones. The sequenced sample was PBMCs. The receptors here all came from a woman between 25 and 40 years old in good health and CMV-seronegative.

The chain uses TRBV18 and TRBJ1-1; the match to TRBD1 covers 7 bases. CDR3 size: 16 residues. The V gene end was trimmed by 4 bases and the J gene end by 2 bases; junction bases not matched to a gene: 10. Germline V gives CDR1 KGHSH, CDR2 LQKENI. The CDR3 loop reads CASSLNRGEVNTEAFF. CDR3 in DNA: TGTGCCAGCTCACTTAACAGGGGCGAGGTAAACACTGAAGCTTTCTTT.

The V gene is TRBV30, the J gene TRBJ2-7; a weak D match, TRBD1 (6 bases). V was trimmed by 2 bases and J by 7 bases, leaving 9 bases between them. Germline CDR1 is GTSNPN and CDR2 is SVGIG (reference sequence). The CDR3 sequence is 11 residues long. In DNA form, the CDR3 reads TGTGCCTGGAGTTGGGGGCAGGAGCAGTACTTC. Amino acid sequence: CAWSWGQEQYF.